One and the same sample provided the 18 T cell receptor beta chains below, sequenced in a study of vaccination effects on CD4 cells after COVID-19. No antigens are known for them. Peptide-pool stimulation followed by sequencing identified expanded antigen-specific CD4+ clonotypes in the ViraFEST assay. The authors isolated CD4+ T cells after about eleven days of culture. Vaccinees lacked prior SARS-CoV-2 infection and tested negative for nucleocapsid antibodies. Clones were read by immunoSEQ multiplex PCR, and TCRdb kept only the in-frame ones, dropping some. The table shows about 48,000 clones, with roughly 79% occurring only once. The specimen comprised CD4+ T cells from PBMCs cultured with HCoV-OC43 spike peptides, sampled before COVID-19 vaccination. Subset meaning: HCoV-OC43 spike overlapping peptide pool stimulation. The receptors here all came from a human donor who received a COVID-19 vaccine.

The rearrangement uses TRBV18 and TRBJ2-1; no reliable D call. The V gene lost 0 bases and the J gene lost 3 bases, with 15 bases spanning the gap. The CDR3 spans 17 residues. Germline V gives CDR1 KGHSH, CDR2 LQKENI. CDR3 coding DNA: TGTGCCAGCTCACCACCGAGGTCGGCCAGATACTACAATGAGCAGTTCTTC. Its protein is CASSPPRSARYYNEQFF. Looking up the rest from reference TRBV18 and TRBJ2-1 gives the full variable domain: NAGVMQNPRHLVRRRGQEARLRCSPMKGHSHVYWYRQLPEEGLKFMVYLQKENIIDESGMPKERFSAEFPKEGPSILRIQQVVRGDSAAYFCASSPPRSARYYNEQFFGPGTRLTVL.

This clone was seen once. The V call is TRBV6-5, the J call TRBJ1-1; 7 bases match TRBD1. Germline CDR1 and CDR2: MNHEY and SVGAGI. The CDR3 covers 14 residues. With V trimmed by 7 bases and J by 4 bases, 9 bases remained unmatched. CDR3 residues: CASIDSGQSTEAFF. The CDR3 DNA reads TGTGCCAGCATCGACTCGGGACAGTCCACTGAAGCTTTCTTT.

The chain links TRBV9 to TRBJ2-3; 10 bases fit TRBD1. The ends lost 4 bases at V and 6 bases at J; junction bases unmatched: 8. CDR1 is SGDLS, CDR2 YYNGEE, per germline. CDR3 length: 15 residues. Here the CDR3 DNA reads TGTGCCAGCAGCAACCGACAGGGGGCAGGGGATACGCAGTATTTT. It translates to CASSNRQGAGDTQYF.

The CDR3 DNA reads as TGTGCCAGCAGTTTTAATAGGCATCAGCCCCAGCATTTT. Its translation is CASSFNRHQPQHF. The chain has TRBV12-3 or TRBV12-4 and TRBJ1-5; D not resolved. V lost 3 bases, J lost 5 bases, and 8 bases lay in between. The CDR3 is 13 amino acids.

The chain employs TRBV28 and TRBJ1-5, with 9 bases aligning to TRBD1. Trimming cost V 8 bases and J 3 bases; bases outside gene matches: 5. Germline lookup yields CDR1 MDHEN and CDR2 SYDVKM. This CDR3 region has 14 residues. Here the CDR3 reads CASGGQGNNQPQHF. DNA of the CDR3: TGTGCCAGCGGGGGACAGGGAAACAATCAGCCCCAGCATTTT.

This rearrangement joins TRBV3-1 (or the pseudogene TRBV3-2) to TRBJ2-3, with D uncertain. CDR1 and CDR2 (germline): LGHDT, YNNKEL (reference sequence). This CDR3 is built from 14 residues. V lost 3 bases, J lost 2 bases, and 9 bases lay in between. CDR3 amino acids: CASSHWTHTDTQYF. As DNA, the CDR3 is TGTGCCAGCAGCCACTGGACGCACACAGATACGCAGTATTTT.

The CDR3 bases are TGTGCCAGCAGCCATGGACAGGGGCTTCCAGATACGCAGTATTTT. It is translated as CASSHGQGLPDTQYF. V and J are TRBV5-6 and TRBJ2-3; TRBD1 agrees at 9 bases. Looked up from germline, CDR1 is SGHDT and CDR2 is YYEEEE. The ends lost 4 bases at V and 4 bases at J; junction bases unmatched: 7. The CDR3 spans 15 residues.

This clone has just one count. The chain has TRBV7-9 and TRBJ2-6, with D possibly matching TRBD1 (6 bases). Germline loops: CDR1 SEHNR, CDR2 FQNEAQ (reference sequence). V lost 5 bases, J lost 2 bases, and 13 bases lay in between. This CDR3 has 16 amino acids. The CDR3 reads CASSHNTGPGANVLTF. Here the CDR3 DNA reads TGTGCCAGCAGCCACAATACAGGGCCTGGGGCCAACGTCCTGACTTTC.

The gene calls are TRBV5-1 and TRBJ2-1, with 8 bases matching TRBD1. This CDR3 has 16 residues. Trimming cost V 5 bases and J 9 bases; bases outside gene matches: 16. CDR1 and CDR2 (germline): SGHRS, YFSETQ. The CDR3 sequence is CASRLWPGTGITEQFF. DNA for the CDR3: TGCGCCAGCAGATTATGGCCCGGGACAGGAATAACTGAGCAGTTCTTC.

The chain is built from TRBV5-1 and TRBJ2-1; 8 nucleotides line up with TRBD2. Germline values: CDR1 SGHRS, CDR2 YFSETQ. J was trimmed by 3 bases and V by 4 bases; bases with no gene match: 12. CDR3 size: 17 residues. The CDR3 region is CASSPTLGGAYYNEQFF. CDR3 coding DNA: TGCGCCAGCAGCCCCACGCTCGGGGGGGCCTACTACAATGAGCAGTTCTTC.

The chain links TRBV7-2 to TRBJ1-2; 9 bases fit TRBD1. This CDR3 comprises 14 residues. Germline values: CDR1 SGHTA, CDR2 FQGNSA. V dropped 6 bases and J dropped 8; count of bases not matched to a gene: 10. This CDR3 is CASRADRGAGGYTF. DNA for the CDR3: TGTGCCAGCAGAGCGGACAGGGGCGCGGGGGGCTACACCTTC.

V and J are TRBV5-1 and TRBJ1-1; TRBD1 might be the D (5 bases). V lost 1 base to trimming and J lost 0 bases, with 13 bases between them. There are 16 residues in the CDR3. CDR1 SGHRS and CDR2 YFSETQ come from the germline V gene. CDR3 nucleotides: TGCGCCAGCAGCTTGCAACTGGGGCAGATGAACACTGAAGCTTTCTTT. Protein sequence: CASSLQLGQMNTEAFF. Combining the CDR3 with reference TRBV5-1 and TRBJ1-1 gives the whole variable domain KAGVTQTPRYLIKTRGQQVTLSCSPISGHRSVSWYQQTPGQGLQFLFEYFSETQRNKGNFPGRFSGRQFSNSRSEMNVSTLELGDSALYLCASSLQLGQMNTEAFFGQGTRLTVV.

J is TRBJ2-5 and V is TRBV5-4; TRBD2 matches 10 bases. The CDR3 is 16 amino acids. CDR1 is SGHNT and CDR2 is YYREEE in the germline V gene (reference sequence). V shed 0 bases, J shed 3 bases, and the junction held 5 bases outside the gene matches. Here the CDR3 reads CASSLALAGAKETQYF. The CDR3 nucleotides are TGTGCCAGCAGCTTGGCGCTAGCGGGGGCGAAAGAGACCCAGTACTTC.

This clone was recorded only once. The V call is TRBV7-8, the J call TRBJ2-5; D is possibly TRBD1 (5 bases). Trimming cost V 7 bases and J 4 bases, with 16 bases left between them. CDR3 length: 14 residues. Germline CDR1 SGHVS, CDR2 FQNEAQ. CDR3 bases: TGTGCCAGCACCTTGATCAGGGTAGGAGAGACCCAGTACTTC. Its translation: CASTLIRVGETQYF.

The CDR3 DNA follows: TGTGCCAGCCTAGATCGTCTACAGGACCGTAACTATGGCTACACCTTC. Its protein product is CASLDRLQDRNYGYTF. The rearrangement links TRBV6-6 to TRBJ1-2; D is possibly TRBD1 (5 bases). Germline V gene sequence: CDR1 MNHNY, CDR2 SVGAGI (reference sequence). The V gene lost 8 bases and the J gene lost 1 base, with 20 bases spanning the gap. The CDR3 contains 16 residues.

This sequence joins TRBV2 and TRBJ1-1; D perhaps matches TRBD1 (6 bases). Germline CDR1 reads SNHLY; CDR2 reads FYNNEI. Trimming pared 2 bases from V and 0 bases from J, leaving 10 bases between. The CDR3 is made up of 15 amino acids. CDR3 loop: CASSEPGQLNTEAFF. The CDR3 DNA reads TGTGCCAGCAGTGAACCAGGACAGCTGAACACTGAAGCTTTCTTT. Using reference TRBV2 and TRBJ1-1 for the parts outside the CDR3, the full variable domain is EPEVTQTPSHQVTQMGQEVILRCVPISNHLYFYWYRQILGQKVEFLVSFYNNEISEKSEIFDDQFSVERPDGSNFTLKIRSTKLEDSAMYFCASSEPGQLNTEAFFGQGTRLTVV.

V and J are TRBV7-2 and TRBJ2-4; 8 nucleotides align to TRBD2. This CDR3 is 16 amino acids long. The trim removed 5 bases at V and 3 bases at J, leaving 9 bases unmatched. CDR1 is SGHTA, CDR2 FQGNSA, per germline. CDR3 coding DNA: TGTGCCAGCAGCCCGGGGGGGGAATTTGGCAAAAACATTCAGTACTTC. This encodes CASSPGGEFGKNIQYF.

The chain is built from TRBV6-2 or TRBV6-3 and TRBJ1-2; D is ambiguous. V shed 1 base and J shed 0 bases, with 3 bases lying between them. CDR1 is MNHEY, CDR2 SVGEGT, per germline. CDR3 length equals 13 residues. As DNA, the CDR3 is TGTGCCAGCAGTTACTGGACTAACTATGGCTACACCTTC. It encodes CASSYWTNYGYTF.